One and the same sample provided the 11 T cell receptor beta chains below, sequenced in a study of vaccination and CD4 T cells after COVID-19. As for treatment: approximately nine-day PBMC culture with coronavirus spike peptide pools or control peptides (ViraFEST assay). The antigens of these receptors remain unknown. The Oncomine TCR Beta short-read assay was applied to DNA of cultured CD4+ T cells. TCRdb processed the PCR reads anew with MiXCR; each CDR3 protein has one entry. The table has approximately 21,000 distinct CDR3 sequences, roughly two thirds seen once. Sequencing was carried out using CD4+ T cells from blood, cultured in vitro. The receptors here all came from a human donor who had recovered from COVID-19.

DNA for the CDR3: TGTGCCAGCAGCGTCGGACAGGGAAGAAGGAGGATGAACACTGAAGCTTTCTTT. This encodes CASSVGQGRRRMNTEAFF. The chain carries TRBV21-1 and TRBJ1-1; TRBD1, the D gene given by the table, was not confirmed from the DNA. TRBV21-1 is a pseudogene. The length of the CDR3 is 18 residues.

The chain combines TRBV27 with TRBJ1-5; 9 bases match TRBD1. CDR3 length equals 17 residues. J gave up 5 bases and V 5 bases, and 13 bases lay outside the gene matches. The germline CDR1 and CDR2 sequences are MNHEY and SMNVEV (reference sequence). The CDR3 region is CASSPASAQGAYQPQHF. CDR3 bases: TGTGCCAGCAGTCCGGCCTCCGCACAGGGGGCCTATCAGCCCCAGCATTTT.

V usage is TRBV27 and J usage is TRBJ1-6; D may be TRBD1 (6 bases). This CDR3 contains 15 residues. Trimming took 5 bases from V and 9 from J, leaving 17 bases between them. In germline, CDR1 is MNHEY, CDR2 SMNVEV (reference sequence). This chain's CDR3 is CASSPAGALGSPLHF. For the CDR3, the DNA is TGTGCCAGCAGTCCCGCAGGGGCATTGGGTTCACCCCTCCACTTT.

The chain couples TRBV7-9 to TRBJ1-6, with 9 bases fitting TRBD1. This CDR3 contains 14 residues. J lost 10 bases, V lost 6 bases, and 7 bases had no gene match. Per germline, CDR1 SEHNR and CDR2 FQNEAQ (reference sequence). The DNA of the CDR3 is TGTGCCAGCAGGGATACAGGGGGCTACTCACCCCTCCACTTT. Residues: CASRDTGGYSPLHF.

This clonotype appeared a single time. The V gene is TRBV7-6, the J gene TRBJ1-2, with unresolved D. Germline V gene lookup returns CDR1 SGHVS and CDR2 FNYEAQ. Trimming cost V 7 bases and J 4 bases, with 28 bases left between them. The CDR3 extends over 18 amino acids. The CDR3 spells CASTLRAPKGSGGYGYTF. The CDR3 DNA reads TGTGCCAGCACCCTGCGGGCCCCAAAGGGAAGTGGAGGCTATGGCTACACCTTC.

V and J are TRBV5-1 and TRBJ2-7; D is possibly TRBD1 or TRBD2 (5 bases each). The CDR3 has 15 amino acids. V lost 0 bases, J lost 3 bases, and 13 bases lay in between. The germline V gene encodes CDR1 SGHRS and CDR2 YFSETQ. CDR3 DNA sequence: TGCGCCAGCAGCTTGGATGGGACCACCTTCTACGAGCAGTACTTC. It is translated as CASSLDGTTFYEQYF. The full variable domain, in which reference TRBV5-1 and TRBJ2-7 provide the parts outside the CDR3, is KAGVTQTPRYLIKTRGQQVTLSCSPISGHRSVSWYQQTPGQGLQFLFEYFSETQRNKGNFPGRFSGRQFSNSRSEMNVSTLELGDSALYLCASSLDGTTFYEQYFGPGTRLTVT.

As DNA, the CDR3 is TGTGCCAGCAGCGCCAGGGTTGTGGGCACTGAAGCTTTCTTT. Translation gives CASSARVVGTEAFF. The V call is TRBV7-2, the J call TRBJ1-1, with D maybe TRBD1 (5 bases). Germline-derived CDR1 and CDR2 are SGHTA and FQGNSA. The CDR3 covers 14 residues. V was pared by 5 bases and J by 4 bases, with 14 bases between.

The CDR3 protein is CATSDFAGGEETQYF. The DNA of the CDR3 is TGTGCCACCAGTGATTTTGCGGGAGGGGAAGAGACCCAGTACTTC. This chain links TRBV24-1 with TRBJ2-5, with 9 bases lining up with TRBD2. This CDR3 is 15 amino acids long. The ends lost 1 base at V and 3 bases at J; junction bases unmatched: 2. Germline assignment: CDR1 KGHDR and CDR2 SFDVKD.

The V gene is TRBV11-3, the J gene TRBJ2-2; D call uncertain. Germline CDR1 and CDR2: SGHNT and YENEEA. V was clipped by 7 bases and J by 0 bases, with 9 bases between them. This CDR3 region has 14 residues. CDR3 nucleotides: TGTGCCAGCACCCCCTTCACGAACACCGGGGAGCTGTTTTTT. Translating gives CASTPFTNTGELFF.

In its sample, this clonotype was seen a few times. The chain uses TRBV7-9 and TRBJ1-2; 7 bases agree with TRBD1. With V trimmed by 5 bases and J by 7 bases, 10 bases remained unmatched. CDR3 size: 14 residues. The germline V gene encodes CDR1 SEHNR and CDR2 FQNEAQ (reference sequence). CDR3 sequence reads: CASSLIDREGGYTF. For the CDR3, the DNA is TGTGCCAGCAGCCTAATAGACAGGGAAGGTGGCTACACCTTC.

The V gene is TRBV28, the J gene TRBJ1-5; TRBD1 aligns across 7 bases. The J segment lost 7 bases and the V segment lost 7 bases, leaving 13 bases of the junction unmatched. CDR3 length: 15 residues. CDR1 is MDHEN and CDR2 is SYDVKM in the germline V gene. CDR3 amino acids: CASTEGTLRGQPQHF. CDR3 DNA: TGTGCCAGCACCGAAGGGACGCTCAGGGGGCAGCCCCAGCATTTT. The full variable domain, with the rest looked up from reference TRBV28 and TRBJ1-5, is DVKVTQSSRYLVKRTGEKVFLECVQDMDHENMFWYRQDPGLGLRLIYFSYDVKMKEKGDIPEGYSVSREKKERFSLILESASTNQTSMYLCASTEGTLRGQPQHFGDGTRLSIL.